This passage covers 29 T cell receptor beta chains from one sample sequenced in a study of molecular identifiers for immune sequencing clone quantification. TCRdb passed the PCR reads through MiXCR, listing each CDR3 protein once. The table shows more than 450,000 distinct CDR3 sequences, with about 21% occurring only once. Sequenced: naive CD8+ T cells from blood, with Jurkat cell RNA spiked in. The subset: FACS-sorted CD8+CD4-CCR7+CD45RA+ naive T cells. The origin of the receptors is a human donor in good health. Some libraries in this study had Jurkat cell RNA spiked in.

Notes on this clonotype: A read error may explain this, as a much larger clone is one base away. The chain recombines TRBV29-1 with TRBJ2-2, with TRBD2 as a possible D gene (6 bases). In germline, CDR1 is SQVTM, CDR2 ANQGSEA. Trimming pared 6 bases from V and 3 bases from J, leaving 17 bases between. This CDR3 is built from 15 residues. The CDR3 sequence is CSVGAYGSDTGELFF. CDR3 DNA: TGCAGCGTCGGAGCTTACGGGAGCGACACCGGGGAGCTGTTTTTT.

There are many counts of this clonotype. The J gene is TRBJ2-3, the V gene TRBV7-2; weak D call: TRBD2 (6 bases). V was shortened by 11 bases and J by 5 bases, with 20 bases between the two germline ends. Per the germline V gene, CDR1 is SGHTA and CDR2 is FQGNSA. This CDR3 has 14 residues. CDR3 in amino acids: CAGLGTATRDTQYF. In DNA form, the CDR3 reads TGTGCCGGCCTCGGGACGGCGACTAGAGATACGCAGTATTTT.

This clonotype was observed at least ten times. The gene calls are TRBV7-9 and TRBJ2-3; unclear D gene. CDR1 is SEHNR, CDR2 FQNEAQ, per germline (reference sequence). The CDR3 runs 16 residues. V gave up 5 bases and J gave up 2 bases, with 17 bases separating them. The CDR3 sequence is CASSPSGPNPTDTQYF. The CDR3 region has the DNA TGTGCCAGCAGCCCGTCCGGGCCGAATCCCACAGATACGCAGTATTTT.

V gene TRBV19 combines with J gene TRBJ2-1, with 7 bases fitting TRBD1. CDR1 is LNHDA, CDR2 SQIVND, per germline (reference sequence). Trimming cost V 6 bases and J 1 base; bases outside gene matches: 15. This CDR3 region has 18 residues. The CDR3 sequence is CASRPVLGRDSSYNEQFF. DNA for the CDR3: TGTGCCAGTAGACCAGTATTGGGCCGGGACAGTTCCTACAATGAGCAGTTCTTC.

This clonotype was counted only a few times. The rearrangement links TRBV6-2 or TRBV6-3 to TRBJ1-1; 8 nucleotides align to TRBD1. CDR3 length: 16 amino acids. CDR1 and CDR2 (germline): MNHEY, SVGEGT. After removal of 6 bases from V and 6 bases from J, the junction contained 15 bases not matched to a gene. For the CDR3, the DNA is TGTGCCAGCAGCCACCTACGGACAGGGCTGGGTGCTGAAGCTTTCTTT. As protein: CASSHLRTGLGAEAFF.

In its sample, this clonotype was seen many times. The chain has TRBV2 and TRBJ2-7; 14 bases are a match to TRBD2. V trimming: 6 bases; J trimming: 5 bases; junction bases outside the gene matches: 6. The CDR3 is 15 amino acids. Germline V gene data show CDR1 as SNHLY and CDR2 as FYNNEI. The CDR3 DNA follows: TGTGCCAGCAGACCCGGACTAGCGGGAGGCCACGAGCAGTACTTC. Amino acid sequence: CASRPGLAGGHEQYF. The full variable domain, its missing parts supplied by reference TRBV2 and TRBJ2-7, is EPEVTQTPSHQVTQMGQEVILRCVPISNHLYFYWYRQILGQKVEFLVSFYNNEISEKSEIFDDQFSVERPDGSNFTLKIRSTKLEDSAMYFCASRPGLAGGHEQYFGPGTRLTVT.

This clonotype was seen repeatedly, ten times or more. The chain employs TRBV20-1 and TRBJ2-7; D not certain. The CDR3 has 12 amino acids. V dropped 5 bases and J dropped 0 bases, with 8 bases sitting between them. Germline CDR1 DFQATT, CDR2 SNEGSKA (reference sequence). CDR3 residues: CSARFSSYEQYF. The CDR3 nucleotides read TGCAGTGCTCGATTCAGCTCCTACGAGCAGTACTTC.

On this clonotype itself: A much larger clone is a single base away; this may be a read error. The chain is built from TRBV4-1 and TRBJ2-2; 8 nucleotides line up with TRBD1. Germline CDR1 MGHRA, CDR2 YSYEKL. This CDR3 spans 17 amino acids. This chain's CDR3 is CASSQAGQGGSTEELFF. The CDR3 region has the DNA TGCGCCAGCAGCCAAGCCGGACAGGGTGGTAGCACCGAGGAGCTGTTTTTT.

As regards this clonotype: This sequence may be a read error, since a much larger clone differs from it by one base. The chain is built from TRBV27 and TRBJ2-3; 9 bases line up with TRBD2. Germline trimming cut 6 bases from V and 3 bases from J; bases unmatched to any gene: 7. Germline lookup yields CDR1 MNHEY and CDR2 SMNVEV (reference sequence). The CDR3 contains 15 residues. The CDR3 region has the DNA TGTGCCAGCAGGCACCATAGCGGGAGTACAGATACGCAGTATTTT. The encoded protein is CASRHHSGSTDTQYF.

This clonotype has a count of ten or more. The chain couples TRBV29-1 to TRBJ2-2; the D is unclear. The CDR3 covers 12 residues. V shed 5 bases and J shed 6 bases, with 10 bases lying between them. Germline V lookup: CDR1 SQVTM, CDR2 ANQGSEA. The CDR3 loop reads CSVIGGAGELFF. CDR3 in DNA: TGCAGCGTTATAGGTGGCGCCGGGGAGCTGTTTTTT.

This clonotype has a count of ten or more. This chain uses TRBV30 with TRBJ2-3; D is uncertain. This CDR3 comprises 13 residues. Germline-derived CDR1 and CDR2 are GTSNPN and SVGIG (reference sequence). Trimming stripped 3 bases from V and 0 bases from J, with 7 bases between. This chain's CDR3 is CAWSQDSTDTQYF. For the CDR3, the DNA is TGTGCCTGGAGCCAAGACAGCACAGATACGCAGTATTTT.

The V gene is TRBV24-1, the J gene TRBJ1-5, with 9 bases fitting TRBD1. This CDR3 contains 17 residues. Germline assignment: CDR1 KGHDR and CDR2 SFDVKD. Trimming took 3 bases from V and 5 from J; bases not matched to a gene: 10. The CDR3 coding sequence is TGTGCCACCAGTGATCATGACCGGGACAGGGCCCATCAGCCCCAGCATTTT. It specifies CATSDHDRDRAHQPQHF.

About this clonotype itself: Given a much more abundant clone one base away, this may be a read error. The chain is built from TRBV7-9 and TRBJ2-5; D gene uncertain. The CDR3 length is 13 residues. In germline, CDR1 is SEHNR, CDR2 FQNEAQ (reference sequence). CDR3 sequence: CASSLEDQEAQYF. The CDR3 nucleotides read TGTGCCAGCAGCTTAGAAGACCAAGAGGCCCAGTACTTC.

The V gene is TRBV10-3, the J gene TRBJ2-1; a weak D match, TRBD1 (6 bases). Per the germline V gene, CDR1 is ENHRY and CDR2 is SYGVKD. With 0 bases removed from V and 7 bases from J, the gap between germline ends came to 16 bases. The CDR3 has 16 amino acids. The CDR3 here is CAISESQGIGRNEQFF. In DNA form, the CDR3 reads TGTGCCATCAGTGAGTCGCAGGGGATAGGCCGGAATGAGCAGTTCTTC.

Note on this clonotype: This could be a read error, since a much larger clone is one nucleotide away. The rearrangement joins TRBV13 to TRBJ2-5, with D perhaps being TRBD1 or TRBD2 (5 bases each). CDR1 and CDR2 (germline): PRHDT, FYEKMQ (reference sequence). The CDR3 loop spans 13 amino acids. V lost 5 bases, J lost 5 bases, and 12 bases lay in between. Here the CDR3 DNA reads TGTGCCAGCAGCCCGGGACGGGTGGAGACCCAGTACTTC. Encoded protein: CASSPGRVETQYF. The entire variable domain, with the rest obtained from reference TRBV13 and TRBJ2-5, is as follows: AAGVIQSPRHLIKEKRETATLKCYPIPRHDTVYWYQQGPGQDPQFLISFYEKMQSDKGSIPDRFSAQQFSDYHSELNMSSLELGDSALYFCASSPGRVETQYFGPGTRLLVL.

This clonotype was observed many times. The chain is built from TRBV7-2 and TRBJ2-3; no reliable D call. This CDR3 has 12 residues. The V end was cut by 3 bases, the J end by 1 base, with 2 bases between. Germline CDR1 and CDR2: SGHTA and FQGNSA. CDR3 protein: CASSFRTDTQYF. In nucleotides, the CDR3 is TGTGCCAGCAGCTTCCGCACAGATACGCAGTATTTT.

The V and J genes are TRBV28 and TRBJ2-7; 9 bases align to TRBD1. CDR3 size: 16 residues. With 6 bases clipped from V and 3 bases from J, the junction kept 12 bases outside the gene matches. Germline V gene data show CDR1 as MDHEN and CDR2 as SYDVKM. CDR3 amino acids: CASSRQGVYLFYEQYF. CDR3 nucleotides: TGTGCCAGCAGCAGACAGGGGGTTTATCTTTTCTACGAGCAGTACTTC.

This sequence joins TRBV3-1 and TRBJ2-6, with D unresolved. V lost 3 bases to trimming and J lost 0 bases, with 12 bases between them. Germline V gene lookup returns CDR1 LGHDT and CDR2 YNNKEL (reference sequence). CDR3 length: 17 amino acids. The CDR3 bases are TGTGCCAGCAGCCACAAGCAGTTCAGCTCTGGGGCCAACGTCCTGACTTTC. Residues: CASSHKQFSSGANVLTF.

This clonotype appeared a few times. The J gene is TRBJ2-2, the V gene TRBV28; D gene ambiguous. The CDR3 sequence is 16 residues long. CDR1 MDHEN and CDR2 SYDVKM come from the germline V gene. V lost 8 bases, J lost 0 bases, and 16 bases lay in between. The CDR3 is CASLVNGRTNTGELFF. The DNA of the CDR3 is TGTGCCAGCCTTGTTAATGGTCGTACGAACACCGGGGAGCTGTTTTTT.

The rearrangement uses TRBV20-1 and TRBJ2-3; D ambiguous. This CDR3 comprises 10 residues. The V end was cut by 7 bases, the J end by 7 bases, with 9 bases between. Germline V gene lookup returns CDR1 DFQATT and CDR2 SNEGSKA (reference sequence). In DNA, the CDR3 is TGCAGTGTCCCGTCGAATACGCAGTATTTT. Protein: CSVPSNTQYF.

This clonotype was observed at least ten times. V and J are TRBV4-2 and TRBJ1-5; 7 bases align to TRBD1. The germline CDR1 and CDR2 sequences are LGHNA and YNFKEQ. CDR3 length equals 18 residues. With V trimmed by 1 base and J by 7 bases, 16 bases remained unmatched. The CDR3 coding sequence is TGTGCCAGCAGCCAAGGGCTTTGGTTGACAGGGAGGGAGCAGCCCCAGCATTTT. Amino acids: CASSQGLWLTGREQPQHF.

At least ten counts were recorded for this clonotype. The chain carries TRBV5-6 and TRBJ2-5; the D is unclear. The germline CDR1 and CDR2 sequences are SGHDT and YYEEEE. The V end was cut by 0 bases, the J end by 2 bases, with 8 bases between. There are 14 residues in the CDR3. The CDR3: CASSLGSIQETQYF. The CDR3 nucleotides read TGTGCCAGCAGCTTGGGGTCCATACAAGAGACCCAGTACTTC.

As regards this clonotype: This sequence may be a read error, since a much larger clone differs from it by one base. V is TRBV4-3 and J is TRBJ2-1; TRBD2 might be the D (5 bases). The CDR3 extends over 13 amino acids. Germline values: CDR1 LGHNA, CDR2 YSLEER. The V gene lost 0 bases and the J gene lost 10 bases, with 10 bases spanning the gap. CDR3: CASSQDRGAEQFF. In nucleotides, the CDR3 is TGCGCCAGCAGCCAAGATCGGGGTGCCGAGCAGTTCTTC.

The chain joins TRBV21-1 to TRBJ1-4; the table assigns TRBD1, which was not confirmed against the DNA. TRBV21-1 corresponds to a pseudogene. The CDR3 covers 17 residues. For the CDR3, the DNA is TGTGCCAGCAGGAACCGGGACAGGTTTGCAACTAATGAAAAACTGTTTTTT. Translating it yields CASRNRDRFATNEKLFF.

Many counts were recorded for this clonotype. The V gene is TRBV7-8, the J gene TRBJ2-1, with 9 positions matching TRBD2. Germline CDR1 and CDR2: SGHVS and FQNEAQ. The CDR3 is made up of 13 amino acids. The trim removed 0 bases at V and 16 bases at J, leaving 7 bases unmatched. The CDR3 DNA reads as TGTGCCAGCAGCTTAGCCCCCGCGGGGGGGCTTTTCTTC. This gives the protein CASSLAPAGGLFF.

The V gene is TRBV2, the J gene TRBJ2-5, with TRBD2 as a possible D gene (5 bases). CDR3 length: 13 amino acids. The V end was cut by 4 bases, the J end by 4 bases, with 10 bases between. CDR1 SNHLY and CDR2 FYNNEI come from the germline V gene. The CDR3 reads CASSVGVIETQYF. CDR3 in DNA: TGTGCCAGCAGTGTCGGGGTAATAGAGACCCAGTACTTC.

The chain recombines TRBV9 with TRBJ2-5; D possibly corresponds to TRBD2 (7 bases). V lost 0 bases, J lost 2 bases, and 11 bases lay in between. Germline CDR1 and CDR2: SGDLS and YYNGEE. This CDR3 comprises 15 residues. CDR3 coding DNA: TGTGCCAGCAGCGTAGCGGGGGGCTATCAAGAGACCCAGTACTTC. Translated: CASSVAGGYQETQYF.

The J gene is TRBJ1-1, the V gene TRBV19; no reliable D call. Germline CDR1 reads LNHDA; CDR2 reads SQIVND (reference sequence). This CDR3 spans 14 amino acids. The V end lost 1 base, the J end lost 3 bases, and 9 bases lay between the germline ends. CDR3 DNA sequence: TGTGCCAGTAGTATAGGGTCAGCCTACACTGAAGCTTTCTTT. This encodes CASSIGSAYTEAFF. The whole variable domain, filled in from reference TRBV19 and TRBJ1-1, reads DGGITQSPKYLFRKEGQNVTLSCEQNLNHDAMYWYRQDPGQGLRLIYYSQIVNDFQKGDIAEGYSVSREKKESFPLTVTSAQKNPTAFYLCASSIGSAYTEAFFGQGTRLTVV.

Many counts were recorded for this clonotype. The chain is built from TRBV29-1 and TRBJ1-5; maybe TRBD1 (6 bases). CDR1 SQVTM and CDR2 ANQGSEA come from the germline V gene. The CDR3 loop spans 18 amino acids. Trimming took 2 bases from V and 2 from J, leaving 22 bases between them. The CDR3 region is CSVEWGAGRGRGNQPQHF. For the CDR3, the DNA is TGCAGCGTTGAATGGGGGGCAGGCCGGGGACGAGGCAATCAGCCCCAGCATTTT. Looking up the rest from reference TRBV29-1 and TRBJ1-5 gives the full variable domain: SAVISQKPSRDICQRGTSLTIQCQVDSQVTMMFWYRQQPGQSLTLIATANQGSEATYESGFVIDKFPISRPNLTFSTLTVSNMSPEDSSIYLCSVEWGAGRGRGNQPQHFGDGTRLSIL.